The sequence of this T cell receptor (beta chain) was determined in a study of Graves' ophthalmopathy and Graves' hyperthyroidism. Broader study findings: A model of 13 signatures distinguished ophthalmopathy from stable hyperthyroidism at around 90% sensitivity and 81.08% specificity. Ophthalmopathy progression was predicted by the model at approximately 71% sensitivity and 72.22% specificity.

The CDR3 extends over 15 amino acids. Trimming cost V 3 bases and J 1 base, with 9 bases left between them. From germline, CDR1 is ENHRY and CDR2 SYGVKD. Investigators amplified TCR beta CDR3 regions from RNA transcripts. Second-round multiplex PCR came after first-round RT-PCR with HTBI primers. TCRdb re-called the multiplex PCR reads through MiXCR, storing one row per CDR3 protein. The sample lists a few hundred thousand distinct CDR3 sequences; about 18% were seen once. Participants with hyperthyroidism, aged 18 to 65, were newly diagnosed with under 2 months' duration. None of the included patients had other autoimmune diseases, uncontrolled infections, pregnancy or lactation, as these led to exclusion. In this sample, this clonotype turned up a few times. Its antigen remains unidentified.

The sequence came from an adult woman with stable Graves' hyperthyroidism. The specimen was peripheral blood. V usage is TRBV10-3 and J usage is TRBJ2-2, with D tentatively TRBD1 (5 bases). The CDR3 DNA follows: TGTGCCATCAGTGATGGTCAGGGGAACACCGGGGAGCTGTTTTTT. It yields the protein CAISDGQGNTGELFF.